Described below is a single T cell receptor beta chain sequence and its context. The data belong to a study of blood T cell repertoires in COVID-19. Study information: Sample material is recorded as cDNA or gDNA derived from T cells, B-cell-depleted T cells, or PBMCs.

Patients of the Seattle cohort, enrolled during active infection, were followed longitudinally. CDR1 and CDR2 (germline): LNHDA, SQIVND (reference sequence). The CDR3 length is 14 residues. Between the trimmed V and J ends, which lost 9 bases and 4 bases, there was a span of 16 bases. As originally analysed: Reference gene primer amplification in the assay estimated nucleated cell counts. Clones were read by immunoSEQ multiplex PCR, and TCRdb kept only the in-frame ones, dropping some. V and J calls and clone size follow that table, whereas D and trimming were derived from the DNA. The data hold a few hundred thousand clones, with under 85% observed a single time.

This rearrangement joins TRBV19 to TRBJ1-5, with a possible D match to TRBD1 (5 bases). Sequenced material: peripheral blood. This clonotype was obtained from a human donor with COVID-19, enrolled during active disease. The donor label of this sample is uncertain. As DNA, the CDR3 is TGTGCCAGCCTTGCCGGAGGGGCTAATCAGCCCCAGCATTTT. Its protein product is CASLAGGANQPQHF.